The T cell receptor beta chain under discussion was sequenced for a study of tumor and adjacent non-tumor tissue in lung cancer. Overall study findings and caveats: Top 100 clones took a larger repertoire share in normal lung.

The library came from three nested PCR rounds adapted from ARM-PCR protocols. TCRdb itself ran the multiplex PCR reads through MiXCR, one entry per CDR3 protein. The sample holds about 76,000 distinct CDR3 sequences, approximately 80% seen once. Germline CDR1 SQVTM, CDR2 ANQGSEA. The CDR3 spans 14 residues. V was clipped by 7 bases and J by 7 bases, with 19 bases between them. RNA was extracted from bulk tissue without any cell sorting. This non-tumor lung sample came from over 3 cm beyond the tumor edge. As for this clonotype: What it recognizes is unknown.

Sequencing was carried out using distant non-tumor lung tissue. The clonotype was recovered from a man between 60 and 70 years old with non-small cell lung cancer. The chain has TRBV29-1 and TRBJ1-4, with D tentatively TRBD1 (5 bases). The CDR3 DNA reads TGCAGCGACCACGACAGCGGGCTCGGTGAAAAACTGTTTTTT. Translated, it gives CSDHDSGLGEKLFF.